This T cell receptor beta chain was profiled in a study of T cells after yellow fever vaccination. CDR1 and CDR2 (germline): SGHNT, YYREEE (reference sequence). The CDR3 loop spans 15 amino acids. With V trimmed by 6 bases and J by 6 bases, 11 bases remained unmatched. Generation of TCR cDNA used 5'RACE template switching (which added a universal primer site and UMIs). MiXCR, applied by TCRdb to the 5' RACE reads, yields one record per CDR3 protein. The sample has approximately 260,000 distinct CDR3 sequences, roughly 13% seen once. Of note for this clonotype: Its target is unknown.

Study-wide findings and caveats: Clonotypes found in both CD4 and CD8 compartments made up a small share.

The sequenced sample was CD4+ T cells sorted from PBMCs, obtained 45 days after the yellow fever booster vaccination. The V call is TRBV5-4, the J call TRBJ2-1; 8 nucleotides agree with TRBD2. The receptor's source is a man younger than 45 who received the YFV17D yellow fever vaccine. This CDR3 is CASTRTGLASNEQFF. The CDR3 nucleotides are TGTGCCAGCACCCGAACTGGACTAGCTTCCAATGAGCAGTTCTTC.